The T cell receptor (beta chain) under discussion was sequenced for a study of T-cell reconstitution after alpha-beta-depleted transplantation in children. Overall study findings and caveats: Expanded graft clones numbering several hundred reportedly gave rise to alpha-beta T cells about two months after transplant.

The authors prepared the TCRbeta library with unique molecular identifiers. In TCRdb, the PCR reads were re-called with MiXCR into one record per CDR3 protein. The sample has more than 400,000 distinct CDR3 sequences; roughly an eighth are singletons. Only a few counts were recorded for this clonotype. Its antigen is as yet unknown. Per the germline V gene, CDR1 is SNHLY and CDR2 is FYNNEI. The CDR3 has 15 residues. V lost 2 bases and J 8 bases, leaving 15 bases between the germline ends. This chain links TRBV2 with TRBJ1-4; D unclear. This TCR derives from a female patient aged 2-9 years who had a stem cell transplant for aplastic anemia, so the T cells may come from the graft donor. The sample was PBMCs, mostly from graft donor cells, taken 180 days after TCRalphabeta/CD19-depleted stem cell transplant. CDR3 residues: CASSESRPFGEKLFF. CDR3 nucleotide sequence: TGTGCCAGCAGTGAATCTAGGCCCTTTGGAGAAAAACTGTTTTTT. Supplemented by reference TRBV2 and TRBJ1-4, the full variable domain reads EPEVTQTPSHQVTQMGQEVILRCVPISNHLYFYWYRQILGQKVEFLVSFYNNEISEKSEIFDDQFSVERPDGSNFTLKIRSTKLEDSAMYFCASSESRPFGEKLFFGSGTQLSVL.